One and the same sample provided the 8 T cell receptor beta chains below, sequenced in a study of control samples from healthy donors and cancer patients. Generated by immunoSEQ multiplex PCR, the TCRdb table keeps only in-frame clones and is missing some. There are 150,000 to 200,000 clones in the sample; around 89% occur only once, and approximately 1.5% lies in the top ten. The sample consisted of blood. The receptors derive from a woman aged 50 to 60 in good health.

This clone appeared once. The chain employs TRBV6-6 and TRBJ2-1; D perhaps matches TRBD1 (6 bases). The germline gives CDR1 MNHNY, CDR2 SVGAGI (reference sequence). Trimming removed 7 bases at V and 5 bases at J, with 12 bases between. The CDR3 is made up of 13 amino acids. CDR3 loop: CASTYHRDNEQFF. The DNA of the CDR3 is TGTGCCAGCACTTATCACAGGGACAATGAGCAGTTCTTC.

The rearrangement joins TRBV5-1 to TRBJ1-6, with D perhaps matching TRBD1 (5 bases). Germline CDR1 SGHRS, CDR2 YFSETQ. CDR3 length equals 15 residues. The V end lost 1 base, the J end lost 9 bases, and 14 bases lay between the germline ends. In nucleotides, the CDR3 is TGCGCCAGCAGCTTGAACGGGGGAGTTGGTTCACCCCTCCACTTT. It specifies CASSLNGGVGSPLHF.

The genes are TRBV28 and TRBJ1-5, with D perhaps TRBD1 (5 bases). The CDR3 is made up of 14 amino acids. Trimming left V 7 bases short and J 3 bases short, with 13 bases between. Germline V gene sequence: CDR1 MDHEN, CDR2 SYDVKM. CDR3 coding DNA: TGTGCCAGCACTCGCGGGGGTGACAATCAGCCCCAGCATTTT. Translating it yields CASTRGGDNQPQHF.

CDR3 in amino acids: CASSQTGRATGELFF. The CDR3 region has the DNA TGTGCCAGCAGCCAGACAGGGCGAGCCACCGGGGAGCTGTTTTTT. This chain joins TRBV7-3 and TRBJ2-2; 7 bases are a match to TRBD1. This CDR3 comprises 15 residues. The junction had 7 bases not matched to a gene; V was cut back by 5 bases and J by 4 bases. In germline, CDR1 is SGHTA, CDR2 FQGTGA.

The chain joins TRBV6-5 to TRBJ1-5; D is ambiguous. The CDR3 is 14 amino acids. The V end lost 4 bases, the J end lost 3 bases, and 10 bases lay between the germline ends. Germline-derived CDR1 and CDR2 are MNHEY and SVGAGI. DNA of the CDR3: TGTGCCAGCAGTTTCGGCCCCAACAATCAGCCCCAGCATTTT. Protein product: CASSFGPNNQPQHF.

V and J are TRBV30 and TRBJ1-2; D call uncertain. CDR1 and CDR2 from the germline V gene are GTSNPN and SVGIG (reference sequence). The CDR3 sequence is 13 residues long. Trimming stripped 4 bases from V and 7 bases from J, with 16 bases between. CDR3 loop: CAWTKLLGSGYTF. The CDR3 DNA reads as TGTGCCTGGACCAAACTGCTGGGTAGTGGCTACACCTTC. Looking up the rest from reference TRBV30 and TRBJ1-2 gives the full variable domain: SQTIHQWPATLVQPVGSPLSLECTVEGTSNPNLYWYRQAAGRGLQLLFYSVGIGQISSEVPQNLSASRPQDRQFILSSKKLLLSDSGFYLCAWTKLLGSGYTFGSGTRLTVV.

The table lists this clone with a few counts. The chain has TRBV18 and TRBJ1-5; D is uncertain. Germline V CDR1 and CDR2: KGHSH, LQKENI. The germline V and J ends were trimmed by 2 bases and 7 bases, with 12 bases remaining between them. The CDR3 contains 14 residues. This chain's CDR3 is CASSPGQAGQPQHF. The CDR3 nucleotides read TGTGCCAGCTCACCAGGGCAGGCCGGGCAGCCCCAGCATTTT.

The chain couples TRBV9 to TRBJ2-2; a weak D match, TRBD2 (6 bases). The CDR3 sequence is 17 residues long. In germline, CDR1 is SGDLS, CDR2 YYNGEE. The V end was cut by 7 bases, the J end by 0 bases, with 19 bases between. Written as DNA, the CDR3 is TGTGCCAGCGCACATTCAGGCCGGGGGTCGAACACCGGGGAGCTGTTTTTT. Its translation is CASAHSGRGSNTGELFF.